This record concerns one TCR beta chain sequence. This sample is drawn from a study of shared clonotypes between healthy human individuals. The assay was immunoSEQ multiplex PCR, and TCRdb's table has in-frame clones only and misses some. The repertoire includes about 2.1 million clones, over 85% of them detected once, and around 1.7% sits in the top ten. Naive CD8 populations comprised CD45RO-negative cells positively selected for CCR7, excluding terminally differentiated effector memory CD45RA+ cells. V was pared by 5 bases and J by 3 bases, with 11 bases of the junction left unmatched. In germline, CDR1 is SQVTM, CDR2 ANQGSEA. This CDR3 has 15 amino acids.

The genes are TRBV29-1 and TRBJ2-3; 7 nucleotides agree with TRBD1. The source material was naive CD8+ T cells from PBMCs. This TCR was sampled from a man younger than 35 in good health. Some clones in this sample may be carry-over from other donors' samples. The CDR3 sequence: CSVNRQGVRTDTQYF. As DNA, the CDR3 is TGCAGCGTTAATCGACAGGGTGTAAGGACAGATACGCAGTATTTT.